One sample yielded the 5 T cell receptor beta chains listed below, sequenced in a study of robustness of blood B and T cell sequencing. cDNA synthesis used template switching with a 5' universal priming oligo. A 12-nucleotide random UMI in the template-switch oligo labeled every cDNA molecule. MiXCR, applied by TCRdb to the PCR reads, yields one record per CDR3 protein. The data contain 1,200 or so distinct CDR3 sequences, approximately 72% of them singletons. TCR beta repertoires were quantified from mRNA rather than genomic DNA. Source material: peripheral blood. These receptors all come from a human donor in good health.

The chain carries TRBV12-3 or TRBV12-4 and TRBJ2-7; D is unresolved. The V gene lost 3 bases and the J gene lost 0 bases, with 9 bases spanning the gap. The CDR3 extends over 14 amino acids. The CDR3 DNA reads as TGTGCCAGCAGTTTCGCAGAGAGCTCCTACGAGCAGTACTTC. Residues: CASSFAESSYEQYF.

The CDR3: CASSRTGKKDGYTF. The CDR3 region has the DNA TGTGCCAGCAGCCGGACAGGGAAAAAGGATGGCTACACCTTC. This chain joins TRBV7-9 and TRBJ1-2, with 8 bases lining up with TRBD1. V shed 5 bases, J shed 6 bases, and the junction held 8 bases outside the gene matches. This CDR3 contains 14 residues. Germline-derived CDR1 and CDR2 are SEHNR and FQNEAQ (reference sequence).

With respect to this clonotype: One end of the junction does not line up with germline, which may come from a read error. The chain has TRBV5-4 and TRBJ2-3; unclear D gene. From germline, CDR1 is SGHNT and CDR2 YYREEE (reference sequence). This CDR3 region has 12 residues. As DNA, the CDR3 is TGTGCCATCAGCTTGAGTGGTTATACGCAGTATTTT. Translated, it gives CAISLSGYTQYF.

This clonotype was counted a few times. In DNA, the CDR3 is TGTGCCTGGAGTGTTTTAGGGGGCGGTGAAGCTTTCTTT. It codes for CAWSVLGGGEAFF. V and J are TRBV30 and TRBJ1-1; TRBD1 agrees at 7 bases. Germline trimming cut 0 bases from V and 7 bases from J; bases unmatched to any gene: 5. There are 13 residues in the CDR3. From germline, CDR1 is GTSNPN and CDR2 SVGIG (reference sequence).

This clonotype was observed a handful of times. This chain uses TRBV30 with TRBJ1-1; perhaps TRBD1 as D (6 bases). The CDR3 totals 14 residues. Germline-derived CDR1 and CDR2 are GTSNPN and SVGIG (reference sequence). Trimming removed 0 bases at V and 1 base at J, with 9 bases between. CDR3 sequence reads: CAWSVVGGNTEAFF. DNA of the CDR3: TGTGCCTGGAGTGTGGTAGGGGGGAACACTGAAGCTTTCTTT.